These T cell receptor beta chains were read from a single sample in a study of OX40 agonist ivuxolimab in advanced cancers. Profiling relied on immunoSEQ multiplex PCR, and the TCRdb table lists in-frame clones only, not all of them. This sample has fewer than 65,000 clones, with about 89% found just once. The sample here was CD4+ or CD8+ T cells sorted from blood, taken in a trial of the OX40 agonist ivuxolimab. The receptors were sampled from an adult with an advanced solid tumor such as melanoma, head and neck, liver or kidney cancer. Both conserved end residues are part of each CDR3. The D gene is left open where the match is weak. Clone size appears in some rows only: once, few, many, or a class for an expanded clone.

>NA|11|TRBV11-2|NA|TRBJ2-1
CASSWLGEQFF
TGTGCCAGCAGCTGGCTGGGTGAGCAGTTCTTC
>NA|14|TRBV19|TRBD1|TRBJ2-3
CASRAGGGADTQYF
TGTGCCAGTAGAGCAGGGGGCGGCGCAGATACGCAGTATTTT
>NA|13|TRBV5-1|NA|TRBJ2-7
CASSLTASYEQYF
TGCGCCAGCAGCTTGACGGCCTCCTACGAGCAGTACTTC
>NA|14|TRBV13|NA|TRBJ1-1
CASKPGWGLTEAFF
TGTGCCAGCAAGCCGGGGTGGGGATTAACTGAAGCTTTCTTT
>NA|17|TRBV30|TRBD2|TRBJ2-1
CAWSDDTSGRVRGEQFF
TGTGCCTGGAGCGATGACACTAGCGGGAGGGTCCGCGGTGAGCAGTTCTTC
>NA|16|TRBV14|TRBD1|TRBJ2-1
CASSQSWGQGDNEQFF
TGTGCCAGCAGCCAATCTTGGGGACAGGGGGACAATGAGCAGTTCTTC
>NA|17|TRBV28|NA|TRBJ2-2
CASSHPGRGSDTGELFF
TGTGCCAGCAGTCACCCCGGACGGGGGTCTGACACCGGGGAGCTGTTTTTT
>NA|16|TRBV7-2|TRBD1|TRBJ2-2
CASSYSRDRATGELFF
TGTGCCAGCAGCTACTCCCGGGACAGAGCGACCGGGGAGCTGTTTTTT
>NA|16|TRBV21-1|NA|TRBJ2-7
CASSCRGDDIHYEQYF
TGTGCCAGCAGCTGCCGGGGCGATGACATCCACTACGAGCAGTACTTC
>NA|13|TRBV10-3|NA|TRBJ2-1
CAITGTYKNEQFF
TGTGCCATCACCGGGACATACAAAAATGAGCAGTTCTTC
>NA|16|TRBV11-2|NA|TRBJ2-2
CASSFAGVGYTGELFF
TGTGCCAGCAGCTTTGCAGGGGTGGGGTACACCGGGGAGCTGTTTTTT
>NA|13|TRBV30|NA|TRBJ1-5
CAWSSQGGQPQHF
TGTGCCTGGAGTTCCCAGGGAGGTCAGCCCCAGCATTTT
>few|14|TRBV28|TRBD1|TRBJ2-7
CASRSGGLDYEQYF
TGTGCCAGCAGATCAGGGGGCTTGGACTACGAGCAGTACTTC
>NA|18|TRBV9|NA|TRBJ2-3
CASSVQFGRPGETDTQYF
TGTGCCAGCAGCGTACAATTTGGGAGGCCAGGGGAAACAGATACGCAGTATTTT
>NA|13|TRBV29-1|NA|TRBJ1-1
CSGSVGGNTEAFF
TGCAGCGGTTCCGTCGGGGGGAACACTGAAGCTTTCTTT
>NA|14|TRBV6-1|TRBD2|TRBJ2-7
CASSVQREEAEQYF
TGTGCCAGCAGTGTTCAGCGGGAGGAGGCCGAGCAGTACTTC
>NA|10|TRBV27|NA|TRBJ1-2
CASSLPTGTF
TGTGCCAGCAGCCTACCTACAGGGACCTTC
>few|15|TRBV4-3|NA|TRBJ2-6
CASSQDNSGANVLTF
TGCGCCAGCAGCCAAGATAACTCTGGGGCCAACGTCCTGACTTTC
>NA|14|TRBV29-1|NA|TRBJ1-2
CSVEVSGANYGYTF
TGCAGCGTTGAAGTCTCTGGGGCAAACTATGGCTACACCTTC
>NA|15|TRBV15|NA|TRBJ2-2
CATSSGSLNTGELFF
TGTGCCACCAGCAGCGGGAGTCTAAACACCGGGGAGCTGTTTTTT
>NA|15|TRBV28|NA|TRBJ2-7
CASSPNREPPYEQYF
TGTGCCAGCAGTCCAAACAGGGAACCCCCCTACGAGCAGTACTTC
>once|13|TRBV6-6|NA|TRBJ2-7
CASSYAQHYEQYF
TGTGCCAGCAGTTACGCACAGCACTACGAGCAGTACTTC
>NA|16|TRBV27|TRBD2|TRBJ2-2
CASSLRTGAGAGELFF
TGTGCCAGCAGTTTACGCACAGGCGCGGGGGCCGGGGAGCTGTTTTTT
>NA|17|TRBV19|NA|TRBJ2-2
CASTRTWGPVNTGELFF
TGTGCCAGTACCCGAACCTGGGGTCCTGTGAACACCGGGGAGCTGTTTTTT
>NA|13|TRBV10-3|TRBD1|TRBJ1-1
CAISSGGHLEAFF
TGTGCCATCAGTTCAGGGGGACACCTTGAAGCTTTCTTT
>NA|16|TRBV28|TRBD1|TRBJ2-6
CATPRDRDSGANVLTF
TGTGCCACCCCCCGGGACAGGGACTCTGGGGCCAACGTCCTGACTTTC